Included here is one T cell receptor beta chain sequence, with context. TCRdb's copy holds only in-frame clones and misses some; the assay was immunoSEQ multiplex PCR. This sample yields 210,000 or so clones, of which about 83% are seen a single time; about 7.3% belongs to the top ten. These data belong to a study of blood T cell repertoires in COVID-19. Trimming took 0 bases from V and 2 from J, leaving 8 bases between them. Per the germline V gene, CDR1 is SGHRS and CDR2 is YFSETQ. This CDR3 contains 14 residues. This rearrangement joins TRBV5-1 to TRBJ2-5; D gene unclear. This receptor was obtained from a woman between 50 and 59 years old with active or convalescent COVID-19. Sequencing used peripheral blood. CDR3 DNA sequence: TGCGCCAGCAGCTTGGTGGCAGCGCAAGAGACCCAGTACTTC. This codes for CASSLVAAQETQYF. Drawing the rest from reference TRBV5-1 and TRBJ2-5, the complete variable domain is KAGVTQTPRYLIKTRGQQVTLSCSPISGHRSVSWYQQTPGQGLQFLFEYFSETQRNKGNFPGRFSGRQFSNSRSEMNVSTLELGDSALYLCASSLVAAQETQYFGPGTRLLVL.